This TCR beta chain was observed in a study of B cell selection in AIRE deficiency. General study points: Patient Tconv and Treg cells showed healthy-like TCRBV usage, CDR3 length, diversity.

Germline CDR1 reads MNHEY; CDR2 reads SVGAGI. The V end was cut by 1 base, the J end by 0 bases, with 11 bases between. The CDR3 covers 16 residues. Regulatory T cells were sorted as CD4+CD25hiCD127low/negative. Unrelated healthy donors provided the controls. The protocol was immunoSEQ multiplex PCR, while the TCRdb copy is restricted to in-frame clones and leaves out a portion. The table has roughly 24,000 clones, about 90% seen once. In the case of this clone: Its antigen is unknown.

This sequence originates from a human donor in good health. What was sequenced was CD4+CD25+ Tregs sorted from PBMCs. This chain connects TRBV6-5 to TRBJ2-3; possibly TRBD1 for D (5 bases). The DNA of the CDR3 is TGTGCCAGCAGTTACTACGGACACCTTAGCACAGATACGCAGTATTTT. Translated: CASSYYGHLSTDTQYF.